Each of the 27 T cell receptor beta chains below was sequenced from the same sample in a study of cytomegalovirus exposure and HLA in healthy donors. The study ran its PCR with 60 Vbeta and 13 Jbeta primers. Repertoires were generated with immunoSEQ multiplex PCR, while TCRdb's copy carries only in-frame clones and drops some. Of 80,000 to 100,000 clones listed, approximately 83% are singletons. The sample taken for sequencing was PBMCs. All receptors come from a female donor in good health and CMV-seropositive.

This clone was detected a few times. This chain uses TRBV10-3 with TRBJ2-3; D is perhaps TRBD2 (6 bases). V was trimmed by 0 bases and J by 1 base, leaving 8 bases between them. This CDR3 has 15 amino acids. In germline, CDR1 is ENHRY, CDR2 SYGVKD. CDR3 protein: CAISESGEGTDTQYF. CDR3 nucleotides: TGTGCCATCAGTGAGTCGGGGGAGGGCACAGATACGCAGTATTTT.

The rearrangement links TRBV28 to TRBJ2-7, with 9 bases lining up with TRBD1. The V and J ends lost 5 bases and 2 bases, in that order; junction bases with no gene match: 7. Germline CDR1 is MDHEN and CDR2 is SYDVKM. The CDR3 consists of 15 residues. CDR3 bases: TGTGCCAGCAGTCGGACAGGGGCCTTAACCTACGAGCAGTACTTC. Its translation is CASSRTGALTYEQYF.

The chain uses TRBV28 and TRBJ2-2; 8 positions match TRBD2. With 6 bases clipped from V and 3 bases from J, the junction kept 9 bases outside the gene matches. The CDR3 consists of 16 residues. Germline CDR1 is MDHEN and CDR2 is SYDVKM. For the CDR3, the DNA is TGTGCCAGCAGCCGCACGAGGACTAGCCACACCGGGGAGCTGTTTTTT. It codes for CASSRTRTSHTGELFF.

Comments on this clone: Germline and junction disagree at one end, which may indicate a read error. Other nucleotide sequences in the sample specify the same CDR3. This chain joins TRBV29-1 and TRBJ2-7; perhaps TRBD2 as D (6 bases). CDR1 is SQVTM and CDR2 is ANQGSEA in the germline V gene. The CDR3 covers 14 residues. The CDR3 bases are TGCAGCGTTGAAATTCCCGGGAGCTCCTATGAGCAGTACTTC. Its protein is CSVEIPGSSYEQYF.

The chain recombines TRBV13 with TRBJ1-4; TRBD1 aligns across 10 bases. Germline V gene sequence: CDR1 PRHDT, CDR2 FYEKMQ (reference sequence). Trimming took 5 bases from V and 7 from J; bases not matched to a gene: 4. The CDR3 runs to 14 residues. In DNA form, the CDR3 reads TGTGCCAGCAGCCAAGGACAGGGGGGTGAAAAACTGTTTTTT. The encoded protein is CASSQGQGGEKLFF.

The chain's CDR3 is CASSVYSGGTDTQYF. The CDR3 DNA follows: TGCGCCAGCAGCGTGTACAGCGGGGGGACAGATACGCAGTATTTT. J is TRBJ2-3 and V is TRBV5-1; 9 nucleotides align to TRBD2. This CDR3 spans 15 amino acids. The V gene end was trimmed by 4 bases and the J gene end by 3 bases; junction bases not matched to a gene: 6. Germline CDR1 is SGHRS and CDR2 is YFSETQ.

This chain connects TRBV27 to TRBJ2-3; the match to TRBD2 covers 13 bases. Germline values: CDR1 MNHEY, CDR2 SMNVEV (reference sequence). This CDR3 region has 19 residues. With 0 bases clipped from V and 1 base from J, the junction kept 7 bases outside the gene matches. The CDR3 nucleotides read TGTGCCAGCAGTTTATCTGCGGGACTAGCGGGAACGGGCACAGATACGCAGTATTTT. Amino acids: CASSLSAGLAGTGTDTQYF.

The chain couples TRBV7-8 to TRBJ2-7; 13 positions match TRBD2. Germline V gene data show CDR1 as SGHVS and CDR2 as FQNEAQ. V gave up 0 bases and J gave up 3 bases; unmatched junction bases: 8. The CDR3 loop spans 18 amino acids. DNA for the CDR3: TGTGCCAGCAGCTTAGCGGGGAGGGGACTAGCGGGGAGCTACGAGCAGTACTTC. Translated: CASSLAGRGLAGSYEQYF.

The chain carries TRBV27 and TRBJ2-7; TRBD2 might be the D (5 bases). Trimming removed 0 bases from V and 7 bases from J, with 7 bases in between. The CDR3 length is 12 residues. Germline CDR1 is MNHEY and CDR2 is SMNVEV (reference sequence). CDR3 nucleotide sequence: TGTGCCAGCAGTTTATCCGGCGGGGAGCAGTACTTC. It specifies CASSLSGGEQYF.

V and J are TRBV15 and TRBJ1-2; D is unresolved. Germline CDR1 is LNHNV and CDR2 is YYDKDF (reference sequence). The CDR3 loop spans 15 amino acids. The V and J ends lost 0 bases and 4 bases respectively, with 12 bases between them. The DNA for the CDR3 is TGTGCCACCAGCAGAGACCGGACGGACTCCTATGGCTACACCTTC. As protein: CATSRDRTDSYGYTF. Combining the CDR3 with reference TRBV15 and TRBJ1-2 gives the whole variable domain DAMVIQNPRYQVTQFGKPVTLSCSQTLNHNVMYWYQQKSSQAPKLLFHYYDKDFNNEADTPDNFQSRRPNTSFCFLDIRSPGLGDTAMYLCATSRDRTDSYGYTFGSGTRLTVV.

The V gene is TRBV18, the J gene TRBJ2-7, with TRBD1 identical over 8 bases. The germline V gene encodes CDR1 KGHSH and CDR2 LQKENI. The CDR3 consists of 16 residues. V lost 1 base to trimming and J lost 5 bases; unmatched junction nucleotides: 10. Here the CDR3 reads CASSPLARTGIHEQYF. CDR3 DNA: TGTGCCAGCTCACCACTTGCTCGGACAGGGATCCACGAGCAGTACTTC.

Here the CDR3 reads CASSLVGTGAEAFF. The CDR3 DNA sequence: TGTGCCAGCAGCTTGGTGGGGACAGGGGCTGAAGCTTTCTTT. V gene TRBV5-6 combines with J gene TRBJ1-1, with TRBD1 matching over 10 bases. Trimming at V came to 0 bases and at J to 6 bases, leaving 2 bases not matched to a gene. In germline, CDR1 is SGHDT, CDR2 YYEEEE. CDR3 size: 14 residues.

In its sample, this clone was seen once. This chain joins TRBV19 and TRBJ1-5; 8 bases are a match to TRBD1. This CDR3 contains 17 residues. The germline CDR1 and CDR2 sequences are LNHDA and SQIVND (reference sequence). Trimming took 4 bases from V and 1 from J; bases not matched to a gene: 9. In DNA, the CDR3 is TGTGCCAGTAGTACCCGATCTGGGACAGGCAGCAATCAGCCCCAGCATTTT. It encodes CASSTRSGTGSNQPQHF.

V is TRBV19 and J is TRBJ1-1; D is possibly TRBD1 (5 bases). This CDR3 spans 13 amino acids. The V gene lost 6 bases and the J gene lost 5 bases, with 13 bases spanning the gap. Germline V gene data show CDR1 as LNHDA and CDR2 as SQIVND (reference sequence). The CDR3: CASRSIGVTEAFF. The CDR3 region has the DNA TGTGCCAGTAGGTCTATAGGGGTTACTGAAGCTTTCTTT.

In the case of this clone: Other DNA sequences in the same sample also yield this CDR3. J is TRBJ2-2 and V is TRBV5-1; a weak D match, TRBD1 (5 bases). This CDR3 spans 15 amino acids. The germline CDR1 and CDR2 sequences are SGHRS and YFSETQ. V lost 0 bases, J lost 1 base, and 7 bases lay in between. CDR3 sequence: CASSLGQGNTGELFF. The DNA of the CDR3 is TGCGCCAGCAGCTTGGGCCAGGGGAACACCGGGGAGCTGTTTTTT.

The CDR3 sequence: CASSPDRGRYGYTF. The CDR3 DNA sequence: TGTGCCAGCTCACCAGACAGGGGCCGCTATGGCTACACCTTC. This rearrangement joins TRBV18 to TRBJ1-2; TRBD1 matches at 8 bases. Germline lookup yields CDR1 KGHSH and CDR2 LQKENI. The CDR3 consists of 14 residues. V lost 2 bases and J lost 4; bases outside the gene matches: 3. The full variable domain, in which reference TRBV18 and TRBJ1-2 provide the parts outside the CDR3, is NAGVMQNPRHLVRRRGQEARLRCSPMKGHSHVYWYRQLPEEGLKFMVYLQKENIIDESGMPKERFSAEFPKEGPSILRIQQVVRGDSAAYFCASSPDRGRYGYTFGSGTRLTVV.

The rearrangement uses TRBV5-1 and TRBJ1-2; D is perhaps TRBD1 (5 bases). This CDR3 spans 13 amino acids. Germline V gene lookup returns CDR1 SGHRS and CDR2 YFSETQ. Trimming stripped 2 bases from V and 6 bases from J, with 11 bases between. The CDR3 loop reads CASSFGGDNGYTF. For the CDR3, the DNA is TGCGCCAGCAGCTTTGGAGGGGATAATGGCTACACCTTC.

The V call is TRBV9, the J call TRBJ1-1; TRBD1 might be the D (6 bases). Germline lookup yields CDR1 SGDLS and CDR2 YYNGEE. Trimming took 4 bases from V and 4 from J, leaving 14 bases between them. CDR3 length: 14 amino acids. The CDR3 DNA reads TGTGCCAGCAGCCCCAGAGGGGGTACCACTGAAGCTTTCTTT. This sequence encodes CASSPRGGTTEAFF.

This chain connects TRBV6-5 to TRBJ2-7; a weak D match, TRBD1 (6 bases). From germline, CDR1 is MNHEY and CDR2 SVGAGI. This CDR3 comprises 14 residues. V lost 0 bases and J lost 6, with 12 bases in between. CDR3 sequence reads: CASSYSSGAGEQYF. The CDR3 coding sequence is TGTGCCAGCAGTTACTCGTCAGGGGCGGGCGAGCAGTACTTC.

V is TRBV18 and J is TRBJ1-1; no clear D. CDR3 length equals 12 residues. Germline V gene sequence: CDR1 KGHSH, CDR2 LQKENI. V shed 6 bases and J shed 0 bases, with 5 bases lying between them. The chain's CDR3 is CASSLLNTEAFF. The CDR3 DNA reads as TGTGCCAGCTCGCTATTGAACACTGAAGCTTTCTTT.

The chain links TRBV30 to TRBJ2-3, with 7 bases identical to TRBD2. J was trimmed by 0 bases and V by 0 bases; bases with no gene match: 6. CDR1 and CDR2 (germline): GTSNPN, SVGIG (reference sequence). CDR3 length: 16 amino acids. For the CDR3, the DNA is TGTGCCTGGAGTGTAGGGGCGGGAGTAAGCACAGATACGCAGTATTTT. This codes for CAWSVGAGVSTDTQYF.

V is TRBV5-1 and J is TRBJ2-2; tentative D call: TRBD2 (5 bases). CDR1 is SGHRS and CDR2 is YFSETQ in the germline V gene. The CDR3 loop spans 12 amino acids. V was cut by 5 bases and J by 5 bases, with 7 bases left in between. The CDR3 coding sequence is TGCGCCAGCAGAGAGGGAACCGGGGAGCTGTTTTTT. Translating it yields CASREGTGELFF.

This sequence joins TRBV4-2 and TRBJ1-1; D call uncertain. Trimming removed 0 bases at V and 1 base at J, with 6 bases between. Germline lookup yields CDR1 LGHNA and CDR2 YNFKEQ. This CDR3 is 14 amino acids long. CDR3 loop: CASSQEPRNTEAFF. The CDR3 DNA is TGTGCCAGCAGCCAAGAACCGAGGAACACTGAAGCTTTCTTT.

V usage is TRBV11-2 and J usage is TRBJ2-3; 8 bases agree with TRBD2. CDR1 SGHAT and CDR2 FQNNGV come from the germline V gene. V lost 1 base, J lost 4 bases, and 7 bases stayed unmatched. The CDR3 has 16 residues. In DNA, the CDR3 is TGTGCCAGCAGCTTAGCTCCGGGACTAGAAGCAGATACGCAGTATTTT. This codes for CASSLAPGLEADTQYF. The entire variable domain, with the rest obtained from reference TRBV11-2 and TRBJ2-3, is as follows: EAGVAQSPRYKIIEKRQSVAFWCNPISGHATLYWYQQILGQGPKLLIQFQNNGVVDDSQLPKDRFSAERLKGVDSTLKIQPAKLEDSAVYLCASSLAPGLEADTQYFGPGTRLTVL.

This rearrangement joins TRBV19 to TRBJ1-2; unclear D gene. Germline V gene sequence: CDR1 LNHDA, CDR2 SQIVND (reference sequence). CDR3 length equals 11 residues. V was trimmed by 8 bases and J by 0 bases, leaving 4 bases between them. CDR3 nucleotide sequence: TGTGCCAGTCAGGCTAACTATGGCTACACCTTC. Translation: CASQANYGYTF. Full variable domain (remainder filled in from reference TRBV19 and TRBJ1-2): DGGITQSPKYLFRKEGQNVTLSCEQNLNHDAMYWYRQDPGQGLRLIYYSQIVNDFQKGDIAEGYSVSREKKESFPLTVTSAQKNPTAFYLCASQANYGYTFGSGTRLTVV.

The chain is built from TRBV9 and TRBJ2-1, with D possibly TRBD2 on 6 matching bases. CDR1 SGDLS and CDR2 YYNGEE come from the germline V gene. Trimming removed 3 bases from V and 0 bases from J, with 10 bases in between. This CDR3 spans 15 amino acids. CDR3 in amino acids: CASSGGESSYNEQFF. For the CDR3, the DNA is TGTGCCAGCAGCGGGGGGGAGAGCTCCTACAATGAGCAGTTCTTC.

The chain recombines TRBV6-5 with TRBJ1-2; TRBD1 matches at 8 bases. CDR1 MNHEY and CDR2 SVGAGI come from the germline V gene. Losses at the gene ends were 2 bases for V and 7 bases for J; bases not matched to a gene: 6. This CDR3 is built from 14 residues. CDR3 sequence reads: CASSYRTGMGGYTF. In DNA form, the CDR3 reads TGTGCCAGCAGTTACAGGACAGGGATGGGTGGCTACACCTTC.